This T cell receptor (beta chain) originates from a study of T-cell reconstitution after alpha-beta-depleted transplantation in children. Study-wide results and caveats: Reportedly, only several hundred clones from non-depleted graft cells drove alpha-beta T-cell counts at about two months. From newly produced T cells came most of the T-cell counts and diversity one year after transplant. At day 60, the high TCRbeta diversity found in some patients originated from recipient T cells and thymic progenitors that had survived.

During its preparation, the TCRbeta library received unique molecular identifiers. TCRdb passed the PCR reads through MiXCR, listing each CDR3 protein once. The top ten hold 6% to 7% of the sample, which has about 100,000 distinct CDR3 sequences, roughly 6% seen once. Per germline, CDR1 SGHTA and CDR2 FQGTGA. The length of the CDR3 is 16 residues. The V and J ends lost 3 bases and 3 bases, in that order; junction bases with no gene match: 9. This clonotype was seen ten or more times. Its target is not known. The sequencing here drew on PBMCs, mostly from graft donor cells, taken 60 days after TCRalphabeta/CD19-depleted stem cell transplant. This TCR was recovered from a female patient between 2 and 15 years old who had a stem cell transplant for Fanconi anemia, so the T cells may come from the graft donor. The chain is built from TRBV7-3 and TRBJ2-7, with 9 bases aligning to TRBD1. The CDR3, as DNA: TGTGCCAGCAGCTTGAGGGGTGGGACAGGGATCTACGAGCAGTACTTC. Amino acids: CASSLRGGTGIYEQYF.